This T cell receptor beta chain was recovered during a study of T cell responses to AZD1222 COVID-19 vaccine. Study results and caveats: At 160-218 and 743-854, vaccine-associated CD4 TCRs were dominant, and they spanned spike. Increases in Spike-specific TCR breadth and depth were seen after two AZD1222 doses.

With respect to this clone: Its antigen is unknown.

The germline V gene has CDR1 MRHNA and CDR2 SNTAGT. V was shortened by 10 bases and J by 6 bases, with 22 bases between the two germline ends. The CDR3 is 14 amino acids. TCRdb keeps only in-frame clones here, not all; method: immunoSEQ multiplex PCR. The table shows about 190,000 clones, with approximately 92% occurring only once. The sequence derives from an adult in good health. The starting material was peripheral blood, obtained on day 0 of AZD1222 vaccination. The chain combines TRBV6-4 with TRBJ2-7; D possibly corresponds to TRBD2 (5 bases). CDR3 residues: CAILTWPSGSEQYF. CDR3 in DNA: TGTGCCATCCTGACGTGGCCCAGCGGATCCGAGCAGTACTTC.